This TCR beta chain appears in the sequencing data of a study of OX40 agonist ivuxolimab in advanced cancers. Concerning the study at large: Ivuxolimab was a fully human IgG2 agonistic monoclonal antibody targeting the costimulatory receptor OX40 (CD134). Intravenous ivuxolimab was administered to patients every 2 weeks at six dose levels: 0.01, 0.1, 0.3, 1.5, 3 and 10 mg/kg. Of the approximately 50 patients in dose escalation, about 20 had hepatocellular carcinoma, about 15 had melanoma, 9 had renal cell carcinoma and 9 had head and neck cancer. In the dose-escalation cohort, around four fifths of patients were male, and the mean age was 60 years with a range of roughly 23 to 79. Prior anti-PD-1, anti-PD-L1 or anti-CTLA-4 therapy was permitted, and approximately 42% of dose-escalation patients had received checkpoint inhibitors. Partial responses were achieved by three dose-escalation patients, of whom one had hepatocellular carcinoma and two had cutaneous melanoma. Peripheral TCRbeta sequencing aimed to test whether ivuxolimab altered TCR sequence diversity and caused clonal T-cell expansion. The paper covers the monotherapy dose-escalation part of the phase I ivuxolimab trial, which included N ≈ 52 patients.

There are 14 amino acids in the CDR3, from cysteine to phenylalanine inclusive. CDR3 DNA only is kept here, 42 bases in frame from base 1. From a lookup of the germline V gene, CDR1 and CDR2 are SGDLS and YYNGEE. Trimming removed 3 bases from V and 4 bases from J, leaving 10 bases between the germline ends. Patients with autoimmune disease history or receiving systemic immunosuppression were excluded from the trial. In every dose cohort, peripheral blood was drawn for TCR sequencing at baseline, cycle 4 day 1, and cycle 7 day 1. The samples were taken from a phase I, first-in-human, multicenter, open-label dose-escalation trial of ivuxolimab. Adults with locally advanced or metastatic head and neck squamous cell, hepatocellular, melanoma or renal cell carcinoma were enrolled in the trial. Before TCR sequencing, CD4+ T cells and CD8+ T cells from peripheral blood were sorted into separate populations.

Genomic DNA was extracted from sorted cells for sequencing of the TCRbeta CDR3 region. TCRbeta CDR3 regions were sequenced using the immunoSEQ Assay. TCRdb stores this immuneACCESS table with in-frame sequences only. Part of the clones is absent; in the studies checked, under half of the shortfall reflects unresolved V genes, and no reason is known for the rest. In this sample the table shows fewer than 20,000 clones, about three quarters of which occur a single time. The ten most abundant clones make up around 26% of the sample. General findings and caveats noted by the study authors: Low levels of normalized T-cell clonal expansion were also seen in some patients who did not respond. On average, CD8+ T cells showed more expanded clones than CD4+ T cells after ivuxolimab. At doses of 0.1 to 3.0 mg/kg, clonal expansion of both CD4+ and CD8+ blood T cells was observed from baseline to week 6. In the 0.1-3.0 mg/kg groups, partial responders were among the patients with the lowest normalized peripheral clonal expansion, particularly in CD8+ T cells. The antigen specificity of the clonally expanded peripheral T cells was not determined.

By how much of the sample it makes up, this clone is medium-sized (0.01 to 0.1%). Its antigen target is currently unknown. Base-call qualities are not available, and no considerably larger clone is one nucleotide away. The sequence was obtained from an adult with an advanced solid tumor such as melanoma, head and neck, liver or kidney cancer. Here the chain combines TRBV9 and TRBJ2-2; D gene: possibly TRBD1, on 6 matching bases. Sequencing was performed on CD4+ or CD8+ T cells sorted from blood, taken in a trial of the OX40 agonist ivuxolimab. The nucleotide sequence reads TGTGCCAGCAGCGAAGGGGGATCCACCGGGGAGCTGTTTTTT. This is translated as CASSEGGSTGELFF.